Listed here are 12 T cell receptor beta chains from one sample, sequenced in a study of blood T cells in healthy people across ages. Alongside a J-beta primer mix, a sample-barcoded 5' primer served in a second PCR lasting roughly 7 to 12 cycles. TCRdb itself ran the 5' RACE reads through MiXCR, one entry per CDR3 protein. The sample has about 1.4 million distinct CDR3 sequences; 59% are singletons. Material for sequencing was blood. The receptors originated from a man between 18 and 35 years old in good health.

The rearrangement links TRBV9 to TRBJ1-2; no clear D gene. V was pared by 4 bases and J by 2 bases, with 15 bases between. Germline V CDR1 and CDR2: SGDLS, YYNGEE. The CDR3 spans 15 residues. CDR3 bases: TGTGCCAGCAGCCCTTCCGTCGAGGGAAACTATGGCTACACCTTC. This translates into CASSPSVEGNYGYTF.

The chain has TRBV4-1 and TRBJ1-2; 7 nucleotides line up with TRBD1. Germline values: CDR1 MGHRA, CDR2 YSYEKL. The CDR3 covers 16 residues. J gave up 5 bases and V 4 bases, and 13 bases lay outside the gene matches. CDR3 coding DNA: TGCGCCAGCAGCCGGCCTGAGACAGGGAACTATTATGGCTACACCTTC. It yields the protein CASSRPETGNYYGYTF.

The rearrangement joins TRBV20-1 to TRBJ2-7; 10 nucleotides line up with TRBD2. This CDR3 region has 15 residues. J was trimmed by 1 base and V by 0 bases; bases with no gene match: 3. CDR1 and CDR2 from the germline V gene are DFQATT and SNEGSKA (reference sequence). CDR3 sequence reads: CSAREPGLASYEQYF. The CDR3 DNA reads TGCAGTGCTAGAGAACCGGGACTAGCGTCCTACGAGCAGTACTTC.

As regards this clonotype: Its ends do not fully match the called genes, so a read error is possible. The chain joins TRBV28 to TRBJ2-3; D possibly uses TRBD1 or TRBD2 (5 bases each). Germline assignment: CDR1 MDHEN and CDR2 SYDVKM. There are 15 residues in the CDR3. The CDR3 reads CASSSNPNQGDAQYF. The CDR3 DNA reads TGTGCCAGCAGTTCAAACCCGAACCAGGGAGATGCGCAGTATTTT.

This clonotype is a singleton in its sample. This chain uses TRBV6-5 with TRBJ1-6; D may be TRBD1 (5 bases). Between the trimmed V and J ends, which lost 4 bases and 10 bases, there was a span of 17 bases. This CDR3 region has 15 residues. Germline assignment: CDR1 MNHEY and CDR2 SVGAGI. CDR3: CASSWDLFAASPLHF. The CDR3 nucleotides are TGTGCCAGCAGTTGGGACCTATTTGCGGCATCACCCCTCCACTTT.

As to this clonotype: The junction differs from germline at one of its ends, possibly a read error. This chain uses TRBV28 with TRBJ2-5; TRBD2 matches at 11 bases. CDR3 length: 18 residues. Germline V gene data show CDR1 as MDHEN and CDR2 as SYDVKM. CDR3 region: CASSLWTRLAGSQETQYF. CDR3 nucleotide sequence: TGTGCCAGCAGTCTATGGACCCGACTAGCGGGGTCGCAAGAGACCCAGTACTTC.

This clonotype was picked up one time. V is TRBV2 and J is TRBJ2-7; 12 bases match TRBD2. CDR3 length: 15 residues. Germline lookup yields CDR1 SNHLY and CDR2 FYNNEI. The trim removed 4 bases at V and 4 bases at J, leaving 5 bases unmatched. CDR3 protein: CASSGLAGDSYEQYF. The CDR3 region has the DNA TGTGCCAGCAGTGGACTAGCGGGAGATTCATACGAGCAGTACTTC.

V usage is TRBV29-1 and J usage is TRBJ2-1; D gene unclear. V was cut by 8 bases and J by 2 bases, with 10 bases left in between. This CDR3 is 12 amino acids long. The germline CDR1 and CDR2 sequences are SQVTM and ANQGSEA. CDR3 region: CSFRPTYNEQFF. CDR3 DNA sequence: TGCAGCTTCCGGCCCACCTACAATGAGCAGTTCTTC.

The genes are TRBV20-1 and TRBJ2-7; possibly TRBD1 or TRBD2 for D (5 bases each). Trimming pared 7 bases from V and 1 base from J, leaving 17 bases between. Per germline, CDR1 DFQATT and CDR2 SNEGSKA (reference sequence). This CDR3 spans 14 amino acids. The CDR3 region is CSVNLGTQSYEQYF. CDR3 nucleotide sequence: TGCAGTGTCAATCTCGGGACGCAATCCTACGAGCAGTACTTC.

The genes are TRBV12-3 or TRBV12-4 and TRBJ1-1; unclear D gene. CDR3 length: 13 amino acids. Between the trimmed V and J ends, which lost 7 bases and 5 bases, there was a span of 14 bases. The CDR3 loop is CASTFGVGTEAFF. CDR3 DNA: TGTGCCAGCACCTTTGGGGTCGGGACTGAAGCTTTCTTT.

V and J are TRBV6-2 or TRBV6-3 and TRBJ2-3, with D perhaps TRBD2 (6 bases). Germline CDR1 and CDR2: MNHEY and SVGEGT. Trimming left V 2 bases short and J 5 bases short, with 14 bases between. The CDR3 runs to 15 residues. This CDR3 is CASSYDMRGGDTQYF. The CDR3 DNA is TGTGCCAGCAGTTACGATATGCGGGGTGGAGATACGCAGTATTTT.

This chain joins TRBV6-6 and TRBJ1-2, with D possibly being TRBD1 (5 bases). Germline loops: CDR1 MNHNY, CDR2 SVGAGI (reference sequence). Trimming took 0 bases from V and 3 from J, leaving 11 bases between them. The CDR3 is 15 amino acids. The CDR3 protein is CASSYSGEGDYGYTF. As DNA, the CDR3 is TGTGCCAGCAGTTACTCAGGGGAAGGGGACTATGGCTACACCTTC.